This TCR beta chain came from a study of CD8 T cells in Susac syndrome. The study's findings and limits: Expansion of Susac CD8+ clones peaked in TEMRA cells and in active patients.

Trimming stripped 7 bases from V and 6 bases from J, with 10 bases between. This CDR3 is built from 11 residues. TCR beta was sequenced from blood CD8+ and CD4+ T cells. Recently defined diagnostic criteria classed the Susac syndrome patients as definite or probable. When the RNA was reverse transcribed, random hexamers were used with an input of 0.5 to 1 ug. TCRdb used MiXCR to reprocess the immunoSEQ multiplex PCR reads, holding one entry per CDR3 protein. The sample shows around 150,000 distinct CDR3 sequences, roughly 94% of them seen only once. Worth noting for this clonotype: What it binds is unknown.

The chain employs TRBV12-3 or TRBV12-4 and TRBJ2-7; possibly TRBD2 for D (6 bases). The sample comprised CD8+ T cells from PBMCs. This clonotype was sampled from a human donor with Susac syndrome. For the CDR3, the DNA is TGTGCCAGCACCCTGGGAGGCGAGCAGTACTTC. The encoded protein is CASTLGGEQYF.